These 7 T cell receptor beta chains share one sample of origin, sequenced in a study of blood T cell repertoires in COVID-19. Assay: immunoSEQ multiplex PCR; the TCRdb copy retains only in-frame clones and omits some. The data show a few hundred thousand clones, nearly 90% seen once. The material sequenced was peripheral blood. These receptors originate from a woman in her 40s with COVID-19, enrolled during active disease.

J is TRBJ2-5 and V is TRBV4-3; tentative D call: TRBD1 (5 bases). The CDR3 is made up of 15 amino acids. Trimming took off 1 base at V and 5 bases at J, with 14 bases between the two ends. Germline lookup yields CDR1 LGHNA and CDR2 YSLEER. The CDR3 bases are TGCGCCAGCAGCCAAGGAAACCAGGGTGGGGAGACCCAGTACTTC. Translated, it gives CASSQGNQGGETQYF.

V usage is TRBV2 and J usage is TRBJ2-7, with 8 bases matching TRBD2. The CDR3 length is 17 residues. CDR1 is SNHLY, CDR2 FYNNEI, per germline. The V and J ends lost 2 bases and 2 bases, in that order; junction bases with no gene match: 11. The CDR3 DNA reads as TGTGCCAGCAGTGAATCGGTCGGGAGGGGTGATGCCTACGAGCAGTACTTC. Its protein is CASSESVGRGDAYEQYF.

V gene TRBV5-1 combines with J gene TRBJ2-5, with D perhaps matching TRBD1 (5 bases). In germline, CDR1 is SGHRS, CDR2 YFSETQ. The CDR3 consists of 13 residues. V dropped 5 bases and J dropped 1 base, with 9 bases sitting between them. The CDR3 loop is CASRVGVQETQYF. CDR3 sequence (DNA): TGCGCCAGCAGGGTAGGGGTCCAAGAGACCCAGTACTTC.

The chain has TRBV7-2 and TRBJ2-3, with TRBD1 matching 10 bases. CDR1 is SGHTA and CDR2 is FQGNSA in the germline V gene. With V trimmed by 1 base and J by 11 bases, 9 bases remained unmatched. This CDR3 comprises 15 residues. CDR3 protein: CASSLVGQGVPVQYF. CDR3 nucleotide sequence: TGTGCCAGCAGCTTAGTAGGACAGGGGGTTCCGGTGCAGTATTTT.

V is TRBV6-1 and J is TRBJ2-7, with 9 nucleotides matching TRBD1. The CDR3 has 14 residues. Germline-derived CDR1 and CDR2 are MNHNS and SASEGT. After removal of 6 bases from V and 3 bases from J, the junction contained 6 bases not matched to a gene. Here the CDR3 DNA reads TGTGCCAGCAGAACAGGGGGCGGAAGCTACGAGCAGTACTTC. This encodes CASRTGGGSYEQYF.

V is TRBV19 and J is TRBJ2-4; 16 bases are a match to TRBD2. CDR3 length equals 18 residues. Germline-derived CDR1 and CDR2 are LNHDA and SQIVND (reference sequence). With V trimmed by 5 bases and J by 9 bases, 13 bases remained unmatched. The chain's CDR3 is CASSLSGLAGGPVSIQYF. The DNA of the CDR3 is TGTGCCAGTAGTCTATCGGGACTAGCGGGAGGGCCGGTGAGCATTCAGTACTTC.

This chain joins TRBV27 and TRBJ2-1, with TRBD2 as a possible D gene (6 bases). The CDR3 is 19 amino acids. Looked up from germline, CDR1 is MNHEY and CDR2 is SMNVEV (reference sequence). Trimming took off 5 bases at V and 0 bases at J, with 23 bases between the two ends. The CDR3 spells CASSPRGSGRWSSYNEQFF. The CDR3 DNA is TGTGCCAGCAGTCCCCGGGGTAGCGGACGATGGAGCTCCTACAATGAGCAGTTCTTC.